Sequencing of this T cell receptor (beta chain) was carried out in a study of molecular identifiers for immune sequencing clone quantification (dated by TCRdb to between 2018 and 2020). About the full investigation: For a replicate experiment, the RNA from either approximately 20,000 or 100,000 naive CD8 T cells was divided into five aliquots, and four of those aliquots went on to sequencing. This methods study benchmarked molecular-identifier clustering-based TCR repertoire sequencing (MIDCIRS) and TCR RNA copy counting, using CD8 T cells to do so. Overall study results and their limits: Without barcode sub-clustering, chimeric consensus sequences inflated TCR diversity; chimeras reached as high as 47%. The naive libraries included spiked-in Jurkat TCR RNA (roughly eleven copies' worth), and this Jurkat TCR RNA is not part of the donor repertoire. In CMV-specific effector cells, clones with more than 20 RNA copies contained over 98% of molecules, whereas in naive cells such clones contained under 1% of molecules. Approximately 2.7 recovered TCR RNA copies per cell were obtained by modeling, versus about ten by digital PCR, implying a capture efficiency of about 30%. Highly expanded clone sizes could be underestimated because identical TCR molecules may share a barcode. Spiked-in Jurkat TCR RNA equivalent to a single cell was reported to be detectable even among fewer than 1.2 million naive CD8 T cells.

With respect to this clonotype: What this receptor recognizes is not known. Germline and junction disagree at one end, which may indicate a read error.

The germline V gene encodes CDR1 SGHRS and CDR2 YFSETQ. Inclusive of the bounding cysteine and phenylalanine, the CDR3 is 15 residues long. The sequence is cut down to CDR3 DNA, 45 bases in frame from base 1. The library was obtained by PCR. The data were produced on a NextSeq 500. Preparation of bulk TCR libraries followed a previously described approach, with the TCR primers listed in Table S5. Total RNA was purified with the Qiagen AllPrep DNA/RNA kit. Before analysis, reads from multiple sequencing runs of the same library were pooled. The paper's processing steps were these. Reads were retained only if an exact TCR constant sequence was present, and the retained reads were trimmed to 150 nt and grouped according to their 12-nt molecular barcodes. Within each barcode group, reads were sub-clustered at a 15% Levenshtein threshold, and quality-weighted consensus sequences were built per RNA molecule. Non-functional sequences were filtered out, along with any lower-count sequence sitting one edit away from another sequence. On the basis of fitting two negative binomial distributions, barcode sub-clusters with fewer than 20% of the maximum read count were discarded. TCRdb reanalyzed the raw reads on its own, using fastp at Q25 for trimming and MiXCR for clone calling, and kept in-frame beta chains. Identical CDR3 proteins give one entry, which carries the most common genes and DNA. TCRdb's processing, not the authors' own work, is the source of the V and J calls. Here the sample has nearly 650,000 distinct CDR3 sequences; around 25% occur a single time. Roughly 0.83% of the sample is in the top ten clones.

Libraries of naive CD8 T cells were built from around 20,000 to 990,000 sorted cells, with 10%, 30% or 50% of the purified RNA used. Naive CD8 T cells, defined as CD8+CD4-CCR7+CD45RA+, were FACS-sorted into RLT Plus buffer on a BD FACSAria II. Ten to eleven TCR copies' worth of Jurkat RNA were spiked into about 20,000-1,100,000 naive CD8 T cell samples to test detection sensitivity. CD8 T cells were enriched using RosetteSep CD8+ T Cell Enrichment Cocktail and Ficoll-Paque, and the enriched cells then underwent ACK red cell lysis. The rearranged segments are TRBV5-1 and TRBJ1-1, with the D gene too uncertain to name. The receptor was derived from a human donor in good health. Some libraries in this study had Jurkat cell RNA spiked in. The material sequenced was naive CD8+ T cells from blood, with Jurkat cell RNA spiked in. The sample's cell subset or site, from its label and the paper: FACS-sorted CD8+CD4-CCR7+CD45RA+ naive T cells. The CDR3 in this case is CASSLGALTNTEALF. The sequenced DNA: TGCGCCAGCAGCTTGGGTGCGTTAACGAACACTGAAGCTCTCTTT.